This T cell receptor (beta chain) was recovered during a study of shared clonotypes between healthy human individuals. About the study: Donors consisted of a couple of women and a few men between 18 and 49. Study-wide results and limits: Clonotype sharing among donors was thought likely to change with sequencing depth. There were few donors, and this limited the genetic and exposure-history diversity represented.

This CDR3 region has 16 residues. Per germline, CDR1 GTSNPN and CDR2 SVGIG (reference sequence). V lost 0 bases and J lost 5, with 19 bases in between. TCRdb keeps only in-frame clones here, not all; method: immunoSEQ multiplex PCR. The sample includes 400,000 to 600,000 clones, roughly 85% of them seen just once. To note about this clone: What it binds is not known.

V usage is TRBV30 and J usage is TRBJ2-5; D uncertain. Sample: PBMCs. This receptor was taken from a woman aged 35 to 49 in good health. Some clones in this sample may be carry-over from other donors' samples. The CDR3 region is CAWSVGWTNLRETQYF. CDR3 DNA: TGTGCCTGGAGTGTAGGGTGGACGAATCTCCGGGAGACCCAGTACTTC. The full variable domain, completed using reference TRBV30 and TRBJ2-5, is SQTIHQWPATLVQPVGSPLSLECTVEGTSNPNLYWYRQAAGRGLQLLFYSVGIGQISSEVPQNLSASRPQDRQFILSSKKLLLSDSGFYLCAWSVGWTNLRETQYFGPGTRLLVL.